Listed below are T cell receptor beta chains from one sample, sequenced in a study of cytomegalovirus exposure and HLA in healthy donors. TCRdb keeps only in-frame clones here, not all; method: immunoSEQ multiplex PCR. The data show about 98,000 clones, 55% to 75% seen once. Sequenced input: PBMCs. These receptor sequences come from a man aged 45-60 years in good health and CMV-seronegative. The CDR3 runs from the conserved cysteine through the conserved F or W. A D gene is named only where the DNA matches it firmly. For some rows the clone size is stated as once, few or many, or as a class when expanded; others skip it.

d_gene | j_gene | abundance | v_gene | CDR3aa | CDR3nt
NA | TRBJ1-1 | NA | TRBV5-5 | CASSLEGARGTEAFF | TGTGCCAGCAGCTTGGAAGGGGCGCGGGGGACTGAAGCTTTCTTT
TRBD1 | TRBJ2-7 | NA | TRBV7-2 | CASRVGTGAYEQYF | TGTGCCAGCAGGGTAGGGACAGGGGCTTACGAGCAGTACTTC
TRBD2 | TRBJ2-5 | NA | TRBV10-1 | CASSDSSLAGSQETQYF | TGCGCCAGCAGTGACTCGTCGTTAGCGGGGAGCCAAGAGACCCAGTACTTC
NA | TRBJ2-7 | NA | TRBV19 | CASSTTYEQYF | TGTGCCAGTAGTACAACCTACGAGCAGTACTTC
NA | TRBJ1-5 | few | TRBV10-3 | CAAQQGNSNQPQHF | TGTGCCGCTCAACAGGGAAATAGCAATCAGCCCCAGCATTTT
TRBD1 | TRBJ2-5 | NA | TRBV4-1 | CASSQGWDRGGQETQYF | TGCGCCAGCAGCCAAGGATGGGACAGGGGTGGTCAAGAGACCCAGTACTTC
NA | TRBJ1-5 | NA | TRBV19 | CASSGLKFNQPQHF | TGTGCCAGTTCGGGACTGAAGTTCAATCAGCCCCAGCATTTT
NA | TRBJ2-7 | NA | TRBV18 | CASSQGPPYEQYF | TGTGCCAGCTCCCAGGGGCCGCCCTACGAGCAGTACTTC
NA | TRBJ1-3 | NA | TRBV28 | CASSLFRGGNTIYF | TGTGCCAGCAGTTTGTTCAGGGGCGGAAACACCATATATTTT
NA | TRBJ1-1 | NA | TRBV5-4 | CASRGSGNTEAFF | TGTGCCAGCCGTGGGTCGGGGAACACTGAAGCTTTCTTT
TRBD2 | TRBJ2-1 | NA | TRBV7-2 | CASSGGRGDEQFF | TGTGCCAGCAGCGGCGGGAGGGGGGATGAGCAGTTCTTC
NA | TRBJ2-7 | once | TRBV5-1 | CASSLGLTSSYEQYF | TGCGCCAGCAGCTTGGGCCTTACAAGTTCCTACGAGCAGTACTTC
TRBD1 | TRBJ1-1 | NA | TRBV7-9 | CASSLDGDRVAFF | TGTGCCAGCAGCTTAGATGGGGACAGGGTAGCTTTCTTT
TRBD1 | TRBJ1-1 | once | TRBV10-3 | CAIRDDRGLAFF | TGTGCCATCAGGGATGACAGGGGTCTCGCTTTCTTT
NA | TRBJ2-1 | NA | TRBV11-3 | CASSLVGSLGNEQFF | TGTGCCAGCAGCTTAGTCGGATCACTAGGGAATGAGCAGTTCTTC
NA | TRBJ1-1 | NA | TRBV28 | CASSPDKGGSEAFF | TGTGCCAGCAGCCCAGACAAGGGCGGGTCTGAAGCTTTCTTT
NA | TRBJ2-3 | NA | TRBV4-2 | CASSQDWLGTDTQYF | TGTGCCAGCAGCCAAGATTGGTTAGGCACAGATACGCAGTATTTT
NA | TRBJ1-4 | NA | TRBV5-4 | CASSFRANEKLFF | TGTGCCAGCAGCTTCAGGGCTAATGAAAAACTGTTTTTT
TRBD1 | TRBJ2-2 | NA | TRBV7-9 | CASSSQGAGTGELFF | TGTGCCAGCAGCTCACAGGGGGCAGGTACCGGGGAGCTGTTTTTT
NA | TRBJ2-7 | NA | TRBV4-1 | CASSQGGSYEQYF | TGCGCCAGCAGCCAAGGCGGTTCCTACGAGCAGTACTTC
NA | TRBJ2-3 | NA | TRBV4-2 | CASSQPGLTPSTDTQYF | TGTGCCAGCAGCCAACCTGGGCTAACCCCTAGCACAGATACGCAGTATTTT
TRBD1 | TRBJ1-1 | few | TRBV5-4 | CAVGGQKNTEAFF | TGTGCCGTAGGGGGACAGAAAAACACTGAAGCTTTCTTT
NA | TRBJ1-1 | once | TRBV9 | CASSVEAGRDTEAFF | TGTGCCAGCAGCGTAGAGGCAGGGCGTGACACTGAAGCTTTCTTT
NA | TRBJ2-5 | NA | TRBV29-1 | CSVERLTTLYQETQYF | TGCAGCGTTGAACGCTTGACAACCCTGTACCAAGAGACCCAGTACTTC
TRBD1 | TRBJ1-4 | NA | TRBV5-1 | CASSRTGNGEKLFF | TGCGCCAGCAGCAGGACAGGGAACGGGGAAAAACTGTTTTTT
TRBD1 | TRBJ2-7 | once | TRBV7-9 | CASSWGQGTYEQYF | TGTGCCAGCAGCTGGGGACAGGGGACCTACGAGCAGTACTTC
NA | TRBJ2-1 | NA | TRBV5-1 | CASSPTRDNEQFF | TGCGCCAGCAGCCCCACTAGAGACAATGAGCAGTTCTTC
NA | TRBJ2-7 | few | TRBV5-1 | CASSLGGDYEQYF | TGCGCCAGCAGCTTGGGGGGGGACTACGAGCAGTACTTC
NA | TRBJ1-5 | NA | TRBV28 | CASYTGGGEPQHF | TGTGCCAGCTATACAGGTGGGGGGGAGCCCCAGCATTTT
TRBD1 | TRBJ1-1 | once | TRBV27 | CASSLSQTGSNTEAFF | TGTGCCAGCAGTTTATCCCAGACAGGGAGTAACACTGAAGCTTTCTTT
NA | TRBJ1-3 | NA | TRBV4-3 | CASSPGAYGNTIYF | TGCGCCAGCAGCCCTGGGGCCTATGGAAACACCATATATTTT
TRBD1 | TRBJ1-2 | NA | TRBV5-5 | CASSQDTGGYTYGYTF | TGTGCCAGCAGCCAGGACACAGGGGGCTATACCTATGGCTACACCTTC
NA | TRBJ2-1 | NA | TRBV27 | CASSLPLAGDSYNEQFF | TGTGCCAGCAGTTTACCCCTGGCTGGTGATTCCTACAATGAGCAGTTCTTC
TRBD1 | TRBJ2-7 | once | TRBV11-2 | CASSTHRGEQYF | TGTGCCAGCAGCACCCACAGGGGAGAGCAGTACTTC
NA | TRBJ2-1 | NA | TRBV19 | CASSIVGRHWDEQFF | TGTGCCAGTAGTATAGTAGGCAGGCATTGGGATGAGCAGTTCTTC
TRBD1 | TRBJ1-6 | few | TRBV4-3 | CASRLDRGNSPLHF | TGCGCCAGCAGGTTAGACAGGGGTAATTCACCCCTCCACTTT
TRBD1 | TRBJ1-5 | NA | TRBV7-2 | CAGSSWTGGRDSNQPQHF | TGTGCCGGCAGCTCCTGGACAGGGGGCCGTGATAGCAATCAGCCCCAGCATTTT
TRBD1 | TRBJ1-2 | NA | TRBV5-1 | CASSLERQGASGYTF | TGCGCCAGCAGCTTGGAGCGACAGGGGGCCTCTGGTTACACCTTC
NA | TRBJ1-1 | NA | TRBV5-4 | CASSLAPGVSAEAFF | TGTGCCAGCAGCTTGGCTCCGGGTGTAAGTGCTGAAGCTTTCTTT
TRBD1 | TRBJ2-1 | NA | TRBV28 | CASSSFRDRGHDEQFF | TGTGCCAGCAGTTCCTTCCGGGACAGGGGGCACGATGAGCAGTTCTTC
TRBD1 | TRBJ2-7 | NA | TRBV19 | CASSSRQGELPYEQYF | TGTGCCAGTAGTAGCCGACAGGGAGAGCTTCCCTACGAGCAGTACTTC
TRBD1 | TRBJ2-1 | NA | TRBV5-1 | CASSLSRDSWNEQFF | TGCGCCAGCAGCTTGAGCAGGGACAGCTGGAATGAGCAGTTCTTC
TRBD1 | TRBJ1-6 | NA | TRBV5-6 | CASSSQGAASSPLHF | TGTGCCAGCAGCTCACAGGGGGCGGCAAGTTCACCCCTCCACTTT
NA | TRBJ2-7 | NA | TRBV21-1 | CASSKKGLAGNRAESSYEQYF | TGTGCCAGCAGCAAAAAAGGACTAGCGGGCAACCGGGCTGAGAGCTCCTACGAGCAGTACTTC
NA | TRBJ2-1 | NA | TRBV7-9 | CASSLVGQGIEQFF | TGTGCCAGCAGCTTAGTGGGCCAGGGTATTGAGCAGTTCTTC
TRBD2 | TRBJ2-1 | few | TRBV11-2 | CASSFTSDYGSEQFF | TGTGCCAGCAGCTTCACTAGCGACTATGGGAGTGAGCAGTTCTTC
TRBD1 | TRBJ2-7 | few | TRBV28 | CASRSGGQELSSVYF | TGTGCCAGCAGATCAGGGGGACAGGAACTGTCGTCTGTGTACTTC
TRBD1 | TRBJ2-7 | NA | TRBV27 | CASSLGTAYEQYF | TGTGCCAGCAGTTTAGGGACAGCTTACGAGCAGTACTTC
TRBD1 | TRBJ2-7 | NA | TRBV6-5 | CASSYSGQGSSYEQYF | TGTGCCAGCAGTTACTCTGGACAGGGCAGCTCCTACGAGCAGTACTTC
TRBD1 | TRBJ2-2 | NA | TRBV7-2 | CASSLRGQGYTGELFF | TGTGCCAGCAGCTTACGGGGACAGGGTTACACCGGGGAGCTGTTTTTT
NA | TRBJ2-2 | NA | TRBV9 | CASSGALGSGELFF | TGTGCCAGCAGCGGGGCCTTGGGCTCCGGGGAGCTGTTTTTT
NA | TRBJ1-4 | NA | TRBV11-2 | CASSLGTAFNEKLFF | TGTGCCAGCAGCTTAGGGACAGCCTTTAATGAAAAACTGTTTTTT
NA | TRBJ2-5 | NA | TRBV10-2 | CASNRRGFQETQYF | TGCGCCAGCAACCGGAGGGGCTTTCAAGAGACCCAGTACTTC